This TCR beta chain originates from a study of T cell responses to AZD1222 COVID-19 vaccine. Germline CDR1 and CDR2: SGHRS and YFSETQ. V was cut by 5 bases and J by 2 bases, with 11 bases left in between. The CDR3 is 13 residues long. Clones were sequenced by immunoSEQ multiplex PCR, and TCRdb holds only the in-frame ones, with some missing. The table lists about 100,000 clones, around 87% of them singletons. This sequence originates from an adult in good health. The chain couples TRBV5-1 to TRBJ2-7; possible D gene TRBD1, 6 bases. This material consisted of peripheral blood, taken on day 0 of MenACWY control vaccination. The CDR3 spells CASSTGQTYEQYF. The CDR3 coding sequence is TGCGCCAGCAGTACTGGACAGACCTACGAGCAGTACTTC.